This T cell receptor (beta chain) came from a study of OX40 agonist ivuxolimab in advanced cancers. Study overall: Clinicians treated patients with ivuxolimab, an agonistic anti-OX40 (CD134) antibody. Dose-escalation patients were diagnosed with hepatocellular carcinoma, melanoma, renal cell cancer or head and neck cancer. While on treatment, patients had intravenous ivuxolimab at 0.01 to 10 mg/kg every 2 weeks.

The CDR3 spans 18 residues. V lost 4 bases to trimming and J lost 0 bases; unmatched junction nucleotides: 8. Germline V gene sequence: CDR1 SGHRS, CDR2 YFSETQ. Using immunoSEQ multiplex PCR, the repertoire was profiled, and TCRdb retains in-frame clones only, with some absent. The table has about 100,000 clones, around 89% seen once. The rearrangement links TRBV5-1 to TRBJ2-2; 11 bases map to TRBD1. The input for sequencing was CD4+ or CD8+ T cells sorted from blood, taken in a trial of the OX40 agonist ivuxolimab. This TCR came from an adult with an advanced solid tumor such as melanoma, head and neck, liver or kidney cancer. The CDR3 reads CASSPWRTGGANTGELFF. The CDR3 DNA reads as TGCGCCAGCAGCCCATGGAGGACAGGGGGCGCGAACACCGGGGAGCTGTTTTTT. The full variable domain, rest sourced from reference TRBV5-1 and TRBJ2-2, is KAGVTQTPRYLIKTRGQQVTLSCSPISGHRSVSWYQQTPGQGLQFLFEYFSETQRNKGNFPGRFSGRQFSNSRSEMNVSTLELGDSALYLCASSPWRTGGANTGELFFGEGSRLTVL.